The rows below give T cell receptor beta chains drawn from one sample of a study of chemoradiotherapy in HPV16-positive cancers. Data came from immunoSEQ multiplex PCR; TCRdb stores just in-frame clones and leaves some out. This sample yields 9,500 to 15,000 clones, of which around 78% are seen a single time; 2% to 2.5% belongs to the top ten. The sample was taken from a patient who underwent chemoradiotherapy. The receptors were gathered from a human donor with HPV-associated anogenital cancer. Each CDR3 is given with its conserved first and last residue. Fields, in order: V gene, D gene, CDR3 protein. D genes are given only for firm matches.

v_call: TRBV19; d_call: .; cdr3_aa: CAFHRQETQYF
v_call: TRBV4-2; d_call: .; cdr3_aa: CASSSDVVGDGYTF
v_call: TRBV28; d_call: .; cdr3_aa: CASSWGGARGNQPQHF
v_call: TRBV5-1; d_call: TRBD1; cdr3_aa: CASSVGTGMGEKLFF
v_call: TRBV19; d_call: TRBD1; cdr3_aa: CASSFQTGGEEKLFF
v_call: TRBV12-5; d_call: .; cdr3_aa: CASGLGTYEAFF
v_call: TRBV6-5; d_call: TRBD2; cdr3_aa: CASSRTSGGSHEQFF
v_call: TRBV7-6; d_call: .; cdr3_aa: CASSLRWAENEKLFF
v_call: TRBV10-3; d_call: .; cdr3_aa: CAISERAGGQNYGYTF
v_call: TRBV5-4; d_call: TRBD2; cdr3_aa: CASSLRGSGGAGYNEQFF
v_call: TRBV4-3; d_call: .; cdr3_aa: CASSQDFSFADTQYF
v_call: TRBV5-8; d_call: .; cdr3_aa: CASSRGAAYSNQPQHF
v_call: TRBV12-5; d_call: TRBD1; cdr3_aa: CASGRGQGGSGANVLTF
v_call: TRBV7-2; d_call: TRBD1; cdr3_aa: CASSSAGTGTGYTF
v_call: TRBV12-5; d_call: .; cdr3_aa: CASGLVKGANTGELFF
v_call: TRBV18; d_call: .; cdr3_aa: CVSSPQKDNSPLHF
v_call: TRBV23-1; d_call: TRBD1; cdr3_aa: CASSQTGGNEKLFF
v_call: TRBV27; d_call: .; cdr3_aa: CASRGGSRGADTQYF
v_call: TRBV5-6; d_call: .; cdr3_aa: CASTRWVAGNTIYF
v_call: TRBV11-2; d_call: TRBD1; cdr3_aa: CASSWGQGGPEAFF
v_call: TRBV7-9; d_call: .; cdr3_aa: CASSLVIGGNTGELFF
v_call: TRBV15; d_call: .; cdr3_aa: CATSREGGGQPQHF
v_call: TRBV19; d_call: .; cdr3_aa: CASSIEGSVRNTIYF
v_call: TRBV6-5; d_call: TRBD1; cdr3_aa: CASSYSGQGTGNTIYF
v_call: TRBV11-2; d_call: TRBD1; cdr3_aa: CASRDRDNSPLHF
v_call: TRBV7-2; d_call: .; cdr3_aa: CASSLLGYGYTF
v_call: TRBV27; d_call: TRBD1; cdr3_aa: CASSLVTGGGSPLHF
v_call: TRBV14; d_call: .; cdr3_aa: CASSPMYTDTQYF
v_call: TRBV7-9; d_call: TRBD2; cdr3_aa: CASSLGASGADTQYF
v_call: TRBV28; d_call: .; cdr3_aa: CASSRSDGVYGYTF
v_call: TRBV28; d_call: TRBD1; cdr3_aa: CASSSSRTGNGYTF
v_call: TRBV7-2; d_call: .; cdr3_aa: CASSLTLPGTEAFF
v_call: TRBV7-2; d_call: .; cdr3_aa: CASSLSTGFSYGYTF
v_call: TRBV28; d_call: .; cdr3_aa: CASSLVQGRSGANVLTF
v_call: TRBV7-9; d_call: .; cdr3_aa: CASSPRGVNTEAFF
v_call: TRBV9; d_call: .; cdr3_aa: CASTRDGGDTEAFF
v_call: TRBV4-2; d_call: TRBD2; cdr3_aa: CASSLYPPGRGGAQDTQYF
v_call: TRBV29-1; d_call: TRBD1; cdr3_aa: CSAGTGTGTPYEQYF
v_call: TRBV6-6; d_call: .; cdr3_aa: CATDRGESNSPLHF
v_call: TRBV15; d_call: .; cdr3_aa: CATSPVERVYEQYF
v_call: TRBV7-3; d_call: .; cdr3_aa: CASSASRDNEQFF
v_call: TRBV2; d_call: .; cdr3_aa: CATYRGQFYEQYF
v_call: TRBV15; d_call: .; cdr3_aa: CATSGRDDSSSPLHF
v_call: TRBV25-1; d_call: .; cdr3_aa: CASSESSSPEAFF
v_call: TRBV9; d_call: .; cdr3_aa: CASSPPTGATYTF
v_call: TRBV10-3; d_call: TRBD1; cdr3_aa: CAIRDRGNTEAFF
v_call: TRBV18; d_call: TRBD1; cdr3_aa: CASSGQGAPTEAFF
v_call: TRBV7-3; d_call: TRBD1; cdr3_aa: CASSTGTGDAFF
v_call: TRBV11-3; d_call: TRBD2; cdr3_aa: CASSTPSLAGGMFYNEQFF
v_call: TRBV11-2; d_call: .; cdr3_aa: CASSLYGNTEAFF